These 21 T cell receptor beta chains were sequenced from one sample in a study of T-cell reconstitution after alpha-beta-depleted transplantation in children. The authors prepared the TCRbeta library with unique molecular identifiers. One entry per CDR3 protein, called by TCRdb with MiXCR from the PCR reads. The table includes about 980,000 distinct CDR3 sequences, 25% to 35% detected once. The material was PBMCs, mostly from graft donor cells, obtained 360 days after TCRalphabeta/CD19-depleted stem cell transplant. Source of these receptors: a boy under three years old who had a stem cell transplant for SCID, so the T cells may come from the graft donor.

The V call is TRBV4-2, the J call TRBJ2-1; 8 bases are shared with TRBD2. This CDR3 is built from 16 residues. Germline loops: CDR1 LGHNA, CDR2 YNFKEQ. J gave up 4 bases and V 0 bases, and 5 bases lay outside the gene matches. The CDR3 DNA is TGTGCCAGCAGCCAAGATGTCGGGGGGGAGTACAATGAGCAGTTCTTC. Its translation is CASSQDVGGEYNEQFF.

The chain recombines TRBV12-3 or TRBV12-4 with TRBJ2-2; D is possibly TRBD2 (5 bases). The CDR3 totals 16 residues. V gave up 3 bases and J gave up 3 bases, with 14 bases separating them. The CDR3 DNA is TGTGCCAGCAGTTTTCGGTGGGGAGCGGACACCGGGGAGCTGTTTTTT. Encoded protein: CASSFRWGADTGELFF.

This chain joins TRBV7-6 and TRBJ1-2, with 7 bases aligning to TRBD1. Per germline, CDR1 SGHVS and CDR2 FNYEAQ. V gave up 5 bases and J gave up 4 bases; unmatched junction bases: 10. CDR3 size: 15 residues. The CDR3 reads CASSEIQGFSYGYTF. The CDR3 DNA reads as TGTGCCAGCAGCGAAATACAGGGGTTCAGCTATGGCTACACCTTC.

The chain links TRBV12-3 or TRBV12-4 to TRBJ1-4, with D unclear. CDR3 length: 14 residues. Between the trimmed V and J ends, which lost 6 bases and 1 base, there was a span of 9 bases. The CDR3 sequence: CASRLGITNEKLFF. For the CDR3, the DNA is TGTGCCAGCAGGCTGGGTATAACTAATGAAAAACTGTTTTTT.

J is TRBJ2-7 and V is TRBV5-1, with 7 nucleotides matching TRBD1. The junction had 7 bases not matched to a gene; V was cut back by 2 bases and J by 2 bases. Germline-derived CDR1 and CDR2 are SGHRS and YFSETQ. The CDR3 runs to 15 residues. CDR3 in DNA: TGCGCCAGCAGCTTAGGCACCGGGACAGCCTACGAGCAGTACTTC. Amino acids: CASSLGTGTAYEQYF. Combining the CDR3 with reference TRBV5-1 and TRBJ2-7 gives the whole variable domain KAGVTQTPRYLIKTRGQQVTLSCSPISGHRSVSWYQQTPGQGLQFLFEYFSETQRNKGNFPGRFSGRQFSNSRSEMNVSTLELGDSALYLCASSLGTGTAYEQYFGPGTRLTVT.

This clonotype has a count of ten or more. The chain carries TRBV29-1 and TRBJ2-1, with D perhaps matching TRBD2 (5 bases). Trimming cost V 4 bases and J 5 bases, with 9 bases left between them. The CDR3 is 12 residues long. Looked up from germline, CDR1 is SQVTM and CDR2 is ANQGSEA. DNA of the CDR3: TGCAGCGTTGGCACTAGGAACAATGAGCAGTTCTTC. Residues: CSVGTRNNEQFF.

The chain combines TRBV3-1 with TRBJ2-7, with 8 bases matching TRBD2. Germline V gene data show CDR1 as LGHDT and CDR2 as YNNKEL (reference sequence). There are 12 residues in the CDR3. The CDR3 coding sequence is TGTGCGTCGGGGGGGCCTACCTACGAGCAGTACTTC. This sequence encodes CASGGPTYEQYF.

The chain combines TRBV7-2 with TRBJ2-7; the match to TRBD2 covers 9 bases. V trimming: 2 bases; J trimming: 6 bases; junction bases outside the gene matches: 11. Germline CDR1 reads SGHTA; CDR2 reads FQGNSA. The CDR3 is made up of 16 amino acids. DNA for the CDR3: TGTGCCAGCAGCTTAAGTTCTGGCGGGGGGGCCATCGAGCAGTACTTC. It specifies CASSLSSGGGAIEQYF.

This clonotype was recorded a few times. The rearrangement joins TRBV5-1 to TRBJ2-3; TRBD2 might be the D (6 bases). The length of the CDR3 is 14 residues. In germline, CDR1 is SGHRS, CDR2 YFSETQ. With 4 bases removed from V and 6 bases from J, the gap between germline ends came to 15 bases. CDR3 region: CASSAGLPLDTQYF. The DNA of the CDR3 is TGCGCCAGCAGCGCGGGACTCCCGCTCGATACGCAGTATTTT.

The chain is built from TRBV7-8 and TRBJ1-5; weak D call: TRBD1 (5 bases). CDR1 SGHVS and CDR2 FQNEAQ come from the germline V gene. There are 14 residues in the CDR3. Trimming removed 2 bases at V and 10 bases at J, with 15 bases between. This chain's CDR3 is CASSLRGLRDPQHF. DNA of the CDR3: TGTGCCAGCAGCTTACGGGGACTTCGCGATCCCCAGCATTTT.

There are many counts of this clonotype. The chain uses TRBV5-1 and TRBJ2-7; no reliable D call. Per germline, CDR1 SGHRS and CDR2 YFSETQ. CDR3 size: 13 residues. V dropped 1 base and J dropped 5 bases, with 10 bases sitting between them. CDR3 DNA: TGCGCCAGCAGCTTGATAGTGGGGAACGAGCAGTACTTC. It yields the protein CASSLIVGNEQYF.

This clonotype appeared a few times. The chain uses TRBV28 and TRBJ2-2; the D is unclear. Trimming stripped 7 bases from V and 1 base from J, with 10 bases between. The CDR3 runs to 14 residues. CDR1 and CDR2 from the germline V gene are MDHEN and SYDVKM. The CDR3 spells CASTARQNTGELFF. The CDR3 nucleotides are TGTGCCAGCACCGCTCGACAGAACACCGGGGAGCTGTTTTTT.

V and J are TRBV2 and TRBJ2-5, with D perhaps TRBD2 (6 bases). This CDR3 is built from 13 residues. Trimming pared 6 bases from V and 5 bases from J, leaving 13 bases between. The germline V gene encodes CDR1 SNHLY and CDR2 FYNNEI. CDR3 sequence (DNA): TGTGCCAGCAGCGAGGGGAGGAAGGAGACCCAGTACTTC. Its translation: CASSEGRKETQYF.

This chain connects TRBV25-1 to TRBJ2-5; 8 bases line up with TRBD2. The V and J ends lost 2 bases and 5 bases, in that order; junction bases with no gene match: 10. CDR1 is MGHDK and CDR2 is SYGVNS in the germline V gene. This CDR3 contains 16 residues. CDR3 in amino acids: CASSEAIGGGGETQYF. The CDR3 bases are TGTGCCAGCAGTGAAGCCATCGGGGGGGGCGGTGAGACCCAGTACTTC.

The CDR3 is CSVEDPGLAGAPPTDTQYF. The CDR3 DNA is TGCAGCGTTGAAGATCCGGGGCTAGCGGGGGCCCCCCCCACAGATACGCAGTATTTT. V is TRBV29-1 and J is TRBJ2-3, with TRBD2 identical over 10 bases. The CDR3 totals 19 residues. The V and J ends lost 0 bases and 2 bases, in that order; junction bases with no gene match: 14. The V gene's germline CDR1 is SQVTM and CDR2 ANQGSEA.

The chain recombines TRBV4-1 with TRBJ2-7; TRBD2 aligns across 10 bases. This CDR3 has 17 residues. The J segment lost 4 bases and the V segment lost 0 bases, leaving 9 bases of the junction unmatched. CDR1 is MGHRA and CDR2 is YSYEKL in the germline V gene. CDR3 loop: CASSQDPSRGLAYEQYF. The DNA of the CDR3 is TGCGCCAGCAGCCAAGACCCTTCGAGGGGACTAGCGTACGAGCAGTACTTC.

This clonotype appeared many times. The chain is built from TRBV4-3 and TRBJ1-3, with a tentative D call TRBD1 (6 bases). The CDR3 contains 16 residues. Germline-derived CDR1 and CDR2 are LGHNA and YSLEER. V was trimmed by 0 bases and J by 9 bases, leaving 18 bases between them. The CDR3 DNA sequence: TGCGCCAGCAGCCAAGATTGGGTCAGGGGCATAGGCACCATATATTTT. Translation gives CASSQDWVRGIGTIYF.

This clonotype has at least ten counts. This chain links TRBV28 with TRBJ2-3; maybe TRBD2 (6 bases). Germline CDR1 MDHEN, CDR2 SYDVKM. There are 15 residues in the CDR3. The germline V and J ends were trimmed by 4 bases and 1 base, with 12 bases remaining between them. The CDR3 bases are TGTGCCAGCAGTTCGGAGGGGCTCGGCACAGATACGCAGTATTTT. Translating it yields CASSSEGLGTDTQYF.

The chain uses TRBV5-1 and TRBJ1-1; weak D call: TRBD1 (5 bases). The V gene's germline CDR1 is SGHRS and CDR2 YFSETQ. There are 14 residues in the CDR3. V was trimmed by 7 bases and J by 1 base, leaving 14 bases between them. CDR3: CASGYRRANTEAFF. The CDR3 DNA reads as TGCGCCAGCGGATACAGGCGAGCGAACACTGAAGCTTTCTTT.

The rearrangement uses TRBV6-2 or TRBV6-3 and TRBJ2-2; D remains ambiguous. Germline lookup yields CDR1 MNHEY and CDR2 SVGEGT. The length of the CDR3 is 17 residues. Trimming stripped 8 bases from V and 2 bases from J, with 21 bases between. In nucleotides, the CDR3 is TGTGCCAGCCGGAGAGCGCCCCCCCGATCTAACACCGGGGAGCTGTTTTTT. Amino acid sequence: CASRRAPPRSNTGELFF.

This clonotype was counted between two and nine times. The CDR3 bases are TGCAGTGTCTGGGGCCCAAGGACGAACACTGAAGCTTTCTTT. Translating it yields CSVWGPRTNTEAFF. This sequence joins TRBV20-1 and TRBJ1-1; maybe TRBD1 (5 bases). Germline V gene data show CDR1 as DFQATT and CDR2 as SNEGSKA (reference sequence). The CDR3 runs 14 residues. V was trimmed by 7 bases and J by 1 base, leaving 16 bases between them.